The T cell receptor beta chain under discussion was sequenced for a study of neoadjuvant nivolumab and ipilimumab in lung cancer. Sequenced by immunoSEQ multiplex PCR; TCRdb stores in-frame clones only, minus some. The sample holds under 7,000 clones; less than 85% are singletons and the top ten take 3.5% to 5%. Study observations and caveats: Only two of four nivolumab-treated tumors gained richness and clonality by surgery.

Turning to this clone: Its target is unknown.

In germline, CDR1 is MDHEN, CDR2 SYDVKM. The CDR3 runs to 15 residues. Trimming removed 8 bases from V and 1 base from J, with 17 bases in between. This clonotype was obtained from an adult with non-small cell lung cancer. The chain recombines TRBV28 with TRBJ1-1; TRBD1 might be the D (6 bases). The specimen comprised tumor tissue, sampled after neoadjuvant nivolumab, alone or with ipilimumab, at or shortly before surgery. CDR3 region: CASRSPRGGNTEAFF. The DNA of the CDR3 is TGTGCCAGCCGGTCGCCCAGGGGCGGGAACACTGAAGCTTTCTTT.